The entry below describes one T cell receptor (beta chain). These data originate in a study of blood T cell repertoires in COVID-19. The CDR3 length is 17 residues. Germline V CDR1 and CDR2: SGHRS, YFSETQ. The V and J ends lost 5 bases and 0 bases respectively, with 15 bases between them. In the authors' workflow: Reference gene primer amplification yielded estimated nucleated cell counts. Method: immunoSEQ multiplex PCR; TCRdb's copy keeps in-frame clones and lacks some. The V and J calls and clone size were taken over from that table, and D and trimming were inferred from the DNA. The sample comprises tens of thousands of clones, 80% to 85% of which are singletons, and roughly 6.4% rests with the top ten.

This chain connects TRBV5-1 to TRBJ1-6, with D unclear. Sample: peripheral blood. The receptor was derived from a human donor in a cohort sampled during active or convalescent COVID-19. CDR3 amino acids: CASRPGRGISYNSPLHF. CDR3 sequence (DNA): TGCGCCAGCAGGCCGGGCCGAGGGATCTCCTATAATTCACCCCTCCACTTT.